This paragraph reports one TCR beta chain. What it binds is not known. The record originates from a study of T cell repertoires in cytomegalovirus infection. Overall study context: Both CMV infection and a matching HLA type were indicated by public TCR beta signatures. Study conclusions and caveats: Ex vivo responses were dominated by HLA-C-restricted CMV-specific TCR beta clonotypes.

The CDR3 extends over 15 amino acids. With V trimmed by 6 bases and J by 3 bases, 6 bases remained unmatched. Germline V gene data show CDR1 as SNHLY and CDR2 as FYNNEI. TCRdb re-analysed the reads in MiXCR, keeping a single row per CDR3 protein. The table shows over 250,000 distinct CDR3 sequences, with roughly 24% occurring only once. The specimen was PBMCs. The V call is TRBV2, the J call TRBJ1-2; 11 bases line up with TRBD1. The clonotype originates from a human donor in good health (CMV status not recorded). Some clones in this sample may be carry-over from other donors' samples. The CDR3 is CASRKGQGGDYGYTF. The DNA of the CDR3 is TGTGCCAGCAGGAAGGGACAGGGGGGAGACTATGGCTACACCTTC.